One sample yielded the 9 T cell receptor beta chains listed below, sequenced in a study of blood T cells in healthy people across ages. Next came a second PCR, run for roughly 6 to 11 cycles, which used a sample-barcoded 5' primer along with a J-beta primer mix. TCRdb analysed the 5' RACE reads with MiXCR anew, one entry per CDR3 protein. The sample holds under 1 million distinct CDR3 sequences, approximately 44% seen once. Input material: blood. The receptors come from a man aged 60 to 75 in good health.

The genes are TRBV6-1 and TRBJ2-7; D gene unclear. V lost 3 bases to trimming and J lost 7 bases, with 16 bases between them. The CDR3 length is 14 residues. Germline values: CDR1 MNHNS, CDR2 SASEGT. The CDR3 here is CASSEVDGYNEQYF. DNA of the CDR3: TGTGCCAGCAGTGAGGTGGACGGGTACAATGAGCAGTACTTC.

The rearrangement uses TRBV5-1 and TRBJ2-5, with TRBD2 identical over 13 bases. CDR3 size: 20 residues. Germline-derived CDR1 and CDR2 are SGHRS and YFSETQ. Trimming took 4 bases from V and 5 from J; bases not matched to a gene: 20. The CDR3 bases are TGCGCCAGCAGCCCCGCAAAAACTAGCGGGGGGGTTTATTCGCCGGAGACCCAGTACTTC. Translating it yields CASSPAKTSGGVYSPETQYF.

This clonotype was seen only a few times. V usage is TRBV20-1 and J usage is TRBJ2-7, with 10 positions matching TRBD1. Germline lookup yields CDR1 DFQATT and CDR2 SNEGSKA (reference sequence). CDR3 length: 13 amino acids. After removal of 4 bases from V and 4 bases from J, the junction contained 4 bases not matched to a gene. The CDR3 here is CSAKGQGVYEQYF. The CDR3 DNA sequence: TGCAGTGCTAAAGGACAGGGGGTATACGAGCAGTACTTC.

This clonotype appeared once. The rearrangement links TRBV29-1 to TRBJ1-5, with no clear D. V shed 4 bases and J shed 2 bases, with 9 bases lying between them. The germline V gene encodes CDR1 SQVTM and CDR2 ANQGSEA. The CDR3 is 13 residues long. CDR3 sequence (DNA): TGCAGCGTTGGAACAGAAGGCAATCAGCCCCAGCATTTT. The encoded protein is CSVGTEGNQPQHF.

This clonotype was counted only a few times. V and J are TRBV4-3 and TRBJ2-7; 9 positions agree with TRBD1. Germline V gives CDR1 LGHNA, CDR2 YSLEER. V shed 3 bases and J 2 bases; nucleotides not matched to a gene: 11. This CDR3 region has 17 residues. The DNA for the CDR3 is TGCGCCAGCAGCCACGTAAGGGGGGGACAGGGTCCCTACGAGCAGTACTTC. Encoded protein: CASSHVRGGQGPYEQYF.

The CDR3 protein is CASGWGAQETQYF. CDR3 in DNA: TGTGCCAGCGGGTGGGGGGCACAAGAGACCCAGTACTTC. The genes are TRBV25-1 and TRBJ2-5; the D gene could be TRBD1 or TRBD2 (6 bases each). CDR3 length: 13 amino acids. Trimming cost V 8 bases and J 2 bases, with 12 bases left between them. Germline lookup yields CDR1 MGHDK and CDR2 SYGVNS.

V gene TRBV12-5 combines with J gene TRBJ1-1; D not certain. Germline-derived CDR1 and CDR2 are LGHNT and FRNRAP. CDR3 length: 12 residues. V dropped 1 base and J dropped 4 bases, with 4 bases sitting between them. The CDR3 DNA follows: TGTGCTAGTGGTTTGGGGGGCACTGAAGCTTTCTTT. Translated: CASGLGGTEAFF.

With respect to this clonotype: A single base separates this from a much larger clone, so it may be a read error. V gene TRBV29-1 combines with J gene TRBJ2-5; possible D gene TRBD2, 6 bases. Germline CDR1 SQVTM, CDR2 ANQGSEA. This CDR3 region has 12 residues. Trimming took 0 bases from V and 11 from J, leaving 13 bases between them. CDR3: CSVEDHLGLQYF. Written as DNA, the CDR3 is TGCAGCGTTGAAGACCACCTGGGACTGCAGTACTTC.

The V and J genes are TRBV28 and TRBJ2-7; possibly TRBD1 for D (5 bases). Looked up from germline, CDR1 is MDHEN and CDR2 is SYDVKM. This CDR3 is built from 15 residues. With 3 bases removed from V and 0 bases from J, the gap between germline ends came to 12 bases. The CDR3 here is CASSLKGSLSYEQYF. DNA of the CDR3: TGTGCCAGCAGTTTGAAGGGGTCTCTCTCCTACGAGCAGTACTTC.